This paragraph covers one T cell receptor (beta chain) sequence. Antigen: not known. Germline CDR1 and CDR2: SQVTM and ANQGSEA. J lost 2 bases, V lost 5 bases, and 4 bases had no gene match. The CDR3 is 13 amino acids. The sample is drawn from a study of OX40 agonist ivuxolimab in advanced cancers. Study-wide context: Ivuxolimab, an agonist antibody against OX40 (CD134), was given to patients. Dose-escalation patients had hepatocellular carcinoma, melanoma, renal cell or head and neck cancer.

Sequencing used immunoSEQ multiplex PCR; TCRdb keeps in-frame clones, though not all of them. The repertoire holds about 41,000 clones, with approximately 90% as singletons. General study findings and limits: Also showing low normalized T-cell clonal expansion were some of the nonresponders.

Sequenced material: CD4+ or CD8+ T cells sorted from blood, taken in a trial of the OX40 agonist ivuxolimab. The rearrangement uses TRBV29-1 and TRBJ2-7; TRBD1 matches 9 bases. This clonotype was sampled from an adult with an advanced solid tumor such as melanoma, head and neck, liver or kidney cancer. The CDR3 sequence: CSVSNRGPYEQYF. CDR3 in DNA: TGCAGCGTTAGCAACAGGGGGCCCTACGAGCAGTACTTC.